This T cell receptor beta chain was identified during a study of shared clonotypes between healthy human individuals (dated by TCRdb to the early 2020s). Describing the broader study: The cohort included a few men and a couple of women between 18 and 49 years of age. For each donor, three plates each were used for CD4 naive and CD4 memory, two plates were used for CD8 naive, and one plate was used for CD8 memory. The study deeply sequenced blood TCR repertoires of about 5 healthy adults to estimate repertoire size and the extent of clonotype sharing between individuals. To increase sequencing depth and limit assay-specific biases, different laboratories used diverse techniques to prepare libraries and sequence TCR repertoires. Each donor's leukapheresis produced roughly between roughly 0.85 and 10 billion PBMCs.

From a lookup of the germline V gene (reference sequence), CDR1 and CDR2 are SEHNR and FQNEAQ. The CDR3 contains 14 residues, cysteine and phenylalanine counted. Just CDR3 DNA is preserved here, 42 bases in frame from base 1. Trimming at the junction amounts to 8 bases on V and 1 base on J, and the germline ends lie 11 bases apart. The donors were healthy, HIV-negative adults who had no recently reported acute infections or vaccinations. Every donor was a Caucasian adult residing in Nashville, Tennessee, USA. CD4+ T cells were enriched by magnetic negative selection, after which naive cells were positively selected on CD45RA and the negative fraction was taken as the memory subset. Blood was obtained by leukapheresis, after which PBMCs were separated by Ficoll-Histopaque density gradient centrifugation and cryopreserved in liquid nitrogen vapor phase. Purity and quantity of every magnetically sorted T cell population were checked by analytical flow cytometry. Genomic DNA was isolated from every sorted fraction and measured by UV absorbance on a Nanodrop 2000c.

The paper as a whole reports these results and caveats: Incomplete sequencing was indicated by rarefaction of sorted-subset datasets, despite the large sequencing depth. Higher generation probabilities were observed for clonotypes shared by all four sorted-subset donors than for non-shared clonotypes. Pairwise subsampling led to the expectation that sequencing depth would affect the degree of clonotype sharing among donors. Sampling was restricted to blood, and TCR repertoires in tissue are likely to differ from TCR repertoires in blood. About 5% of naive CD4, 3% to 4% of naive CD8, roughly 2.4% of memory CD4, and 0.35% to 0.5% of memory CD8 clonotypes were shared across a few donors. Because the study included only a small number of donors, the genetic and exposure-history diversity represented was limited. Larger estimated clonotype richness was generally found for naive subsets than for memory subsets.

Using the deep immunoSEQ assay, multiplex PCR amplified TCR CDR3 regions from genomic DNA. Extracted genomic DNA from each cell subset was distributed evenly across all wells of several immunoSEQ 96-well plates, and each plate was treated as a replicate. For sorted subsets, 150 to 200 ng genomic DNA, equal to 25,000 to 35,000 T cell genomes, was loaded into each replicate PCR. The purified libraries were quantified using a Qubit 3.0 fluorometer, sized with a Bioanalyzer 2100, and then quantified again using the KAPA Library Quantification kit. Every immunoSEQ 96-well plate was sequenced on a dedicated single-read 150-cycle Illumina NextSeq 550 flow cell. Under the source paper's analysis protocol: Because the immunoSEQ output included only junctional sequences and no quality scores, the filtering could not be the same as the filtering used for full-length reads. To assign V/J genes and CDR3, sequences were annotated using PyIR, a Python wrapper for IgBLAST v1.9, with IMGT germline references. Reads were filtered out if the reads had weak V/J assignments (E-value above 1e-6), no CDR3, stop codons, out-of-frame junctions, or ambiguous translated residues. V3J clonotypes were defined as sequences sharing an identical inferred V gene, J gene, and CDR3 amino acid sequence. To compute the percentage overlap between repertoires, the number of shared unique clonotypes was divided by the size of the smaller repertoire. Three approaches were used to assess repertoire richness: RTK rarefaction, the Chao1 estimator, and Recon v2.1 estimates of unobserved clonotypes. Generation probabilities for all TCRbeta clonotypes obtained by the gDNA method from several donors were computed using OLGA. Entries here come from immuneACCESS through TCRdb and include only in-frame sequences with V and J called. Some clones fail to appear in such tables; in the studies checked, an unresolved V gene covers under half of the shortfall, and the cause of the remainder is unknown. The V and J calls and clone size come from that table; D and trimming were worked out from the DNA. The sample yields 850,000 to 1,100,000 clones; 70% to 85% were counted once. Together, the top ten hold over 0.8% of the sample.

About this clone: Its antigen remains undetermined. Base-call qualities are not available, and no considerably larger clone is one nucleotide away.

The rearrangement joined TRBV7-9 to TRBJ2-2; the D element might be TRBD1 or TRBD2, as each aligns at 5 bases. This clonotype originated in a man aged 18 to 29 in good health. Some clones in this sample may be carry-over from other donors' samples. Sequencing was performed on memory CD4+ T cells from PBMCs. The cell subset or site label, read with the paper, signifies: CD45RA-negative fraction. The nucleotide sequence reads TGTGCCAGCCCTTTTGGGGGGAACACCGGGGAGCTGTTTTTT. Its protein product is CASPFGGNTGELFF.